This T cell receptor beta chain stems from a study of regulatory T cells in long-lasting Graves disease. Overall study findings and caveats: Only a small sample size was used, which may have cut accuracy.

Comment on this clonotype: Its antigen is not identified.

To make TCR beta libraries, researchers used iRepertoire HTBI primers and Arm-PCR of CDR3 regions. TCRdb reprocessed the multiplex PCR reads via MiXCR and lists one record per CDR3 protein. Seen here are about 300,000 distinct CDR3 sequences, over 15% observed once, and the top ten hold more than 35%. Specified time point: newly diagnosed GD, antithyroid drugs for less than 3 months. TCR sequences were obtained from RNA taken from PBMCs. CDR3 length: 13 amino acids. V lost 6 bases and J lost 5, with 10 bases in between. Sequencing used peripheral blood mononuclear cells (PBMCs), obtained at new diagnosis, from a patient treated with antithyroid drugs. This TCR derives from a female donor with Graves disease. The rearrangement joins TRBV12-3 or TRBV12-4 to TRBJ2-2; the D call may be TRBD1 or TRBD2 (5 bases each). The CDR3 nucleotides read TGTGCCAGCAGATCCGGGGCGACCGGGGAGCTGTTTTTT. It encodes CASRSGATGELFF.